This section outlines one TCR beta chain sequence together with its context. These data originate in a study of technical replicates of blood from several donors. Profiling relied on immunoSEQ multiplex PCR, and the TCRdb table lists in-frame clones only, not all of them. The sample shows about 53,000 clones, approximately 86% of them seen only once. This clonotype was obtained from a human donor in good health. Some clones in this sample may be carry-over from other donors' samples. Sequencing input: PBMCs.

The CDR3 spells CASSVVYPGRLNTEAFF. Written as DNA, the CDR3 is TGTGCCAGCAGCGTAGTATATCCAGGGAGGCTGAACACTGAAGCTTTCTTT. The chain recombines TRBV9 with TRBJ1-1; D is perhaps TRBD1 (5 bases). V shed 0 bases and J shed 0 bases, with 15 bases lying between them. The CDR3 contains 17 residues. Germline lookup yields CDR1 SGDLS and CDR2 YYNGEE.